This T cell receptor (beta chain) appears in the sequencing data of a study of T cell repertoires in aging, cancer and after chemotherapy. Whole-study results and caveats: Untreated cancer patients had significantly lower blood TCR diversity than age-matched healthy donors.

Multiplex touch-down PCR with TRB-A/B primers amplified rearranged V-D-J TRB sequences. TCRdb reanalysed the multiplex PCR reads using MiXCR and keeps one entry per CDR3 protein. Of about 1,600 distinct CDR3 sequences listed, more than 20% are singletons. As for this clonotype: The target antigen is unknown.

Germline V gene sequence: CDR1 GTSNPN, CDR2 SVGIG (reference sequence). The CDR3 contains 13 residues. Trimming took 4 bases from V and 0 from J, leaving 7 bases between them. Peripheral blood genomic DNA, not sorted cells or RNA, was the template. The specimen sequenced was blood. The gene calls are TRBV30 and TRBJ2-1; D gene uncertain. The origin of this receptor is a human donor with a solid tumor. CDR3: CAWTGSSYNEQFF. As DNA, the CDR3 is TGTGCCTGGACGGGCTCCTCCTACAATGAGCAGTTCTTC.